The T cell receptor (beta chain) under discussion was sequenced for a study of shared clonotypes between healthy human individuals. As for the study in general: The plates for each donor numbered three CD4 naive, three CD4 memory, two CD8 naive and one CD8 memory. Study-level results: Estimated clonotype richness was generally higher in naive than memory subsets.

Regarding this clone: Its antigen is as yet unknown.

Measured with immunoSEQ multiplex PCR; TCRdb has only the in-frame clones, and not every one. The sample lists 600,000 to 800,000 clones, just under 75% occurring once. The germline V gene encodes CDR1 WSHSY and CDR2 SAAADI. V lost 0 bases and J 3 bases, leaving 12 bases between the germline ends. CDR3 length: 15 residues. J is TRBJ2-7 and V is TRBV10-2; D is possibly TRBD1 (5 bases). The TCR sequence derives from a woman in her thirties in good health. What was sequenced was memory CD4+ T cells sorted from blood. The subset here: CD45RA-negative fraction. The CDR3 bases are TGCGCCAGCAGTGAGTCCCTGGACAAGATCTACGAGCAGTACTTC. Translated: CASSESLDKIYEQYF.